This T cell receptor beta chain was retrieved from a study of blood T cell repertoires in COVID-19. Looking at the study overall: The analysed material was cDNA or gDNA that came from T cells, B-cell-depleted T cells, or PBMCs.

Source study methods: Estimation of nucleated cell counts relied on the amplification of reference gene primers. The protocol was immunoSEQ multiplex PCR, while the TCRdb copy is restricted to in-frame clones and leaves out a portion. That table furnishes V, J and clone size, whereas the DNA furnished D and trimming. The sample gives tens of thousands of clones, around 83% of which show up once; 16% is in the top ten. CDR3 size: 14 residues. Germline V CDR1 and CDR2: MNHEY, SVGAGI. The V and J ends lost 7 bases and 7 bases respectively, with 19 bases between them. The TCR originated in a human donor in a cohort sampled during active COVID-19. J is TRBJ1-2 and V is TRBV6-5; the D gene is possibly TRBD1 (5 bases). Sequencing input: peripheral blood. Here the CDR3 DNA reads TGTGCCAGCAACCCACAGGTCTCCTCTTTTGGCTACACCTTC. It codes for CASNPQVSSFGYTF.